A few counts support the clone carrying this TCR beta chain. Its cognate antigen is unknown. This sample stems from a study of beta chain features in type 1 diabetes. Broader study findings: Type 1 diabetes patients had TCRB CDR3s that were shorter (moderately but significantly so) in all four CD4+ subsets.

Reverse transcription of all isolated RNA meant that expressed TCRB transcripts were sequenced. Generated by immunoSEQ multiplex PCR, the TCRdb table keeps only in-frame clones and is missing some. The repertoire holds around 180,000 clones, with about 7.9% as singletons. V shed 7 bases and J shed 0 bases, with 13 bases lying between them. The V gene's germline CDR1 is SGHTA and CDR2 FQGNSA. There are 14 residues in the CDR3. This sequence originates from a man between 18 and 29 years old with type 1 diabetes. This rearrangement joins TRBV7-2 to TRBJ2-7; a weak D match, TRBD1 (6 bases). Sequencing was performed on central memory CD4+ T cells from blood. CDR3 loop: CASTRTASSYEQYF. As DNA, the CDR3 is TGTGCCAGCACCAGGACAGCGAGCTCCTACGAGCAGTACTTC.